These 2 T cell receptor beta chains share one sample of origin, sequenced in a study of CDR3 diversity in severe acne. MiXCR, applied by TCRdb to the PCR reads, yields one record per CDR3 protein. The sample has some 84,000 distinct CDR3 sequences; around half are singletons. Input material: blood. The receptor set was obtained from a male donor in good health, serving as a control.

Concerning this clonotype: One end of the junction fails to match germline, which may point to a read error. The genes are TRBV2 and TRBJ1-1; the D gene is possibly TRBD1 (5 bases). CDR1 is SNHLY, CDR2 FYNNEI, per germline. The CDR3 is made up of 14 amino acids. The CDR3, as DNA: TGTGCCAGCAGGTATCAGGGTGAGGTTAGTGAAGCTTCCTTT. Translated: CASRYQGEVSEASF.

By proportion, this clonotype is medium-sized. The genes are TRBV25-1 and TRBJ2-1; D unresolved. CDR1 and CDR2 (germline): MGHDK, SYGVNS. The CDR3 is 15 amino acids. V lost 3 bases and J lost 0, with 9 bases in between. The CDR3 region is CASSEESSSYNEQFF. The CDR3 DNA follows: TGTGCCAGCAGTGAGGAAAGCAGCTCCTACAATGAGCAGTTCTTC.